These 29 T cell receptor beta chains came from one sample sequenced in a study of CD8 T cells in Susac syndrome (dated by TCRdb to 2018 to 2020). Libraries were constructed by the immunoSEQ multiplex PCR assay. RNA was extracted with the RNeasy kit and about 0.45 to 1 ug was reverse transcribed using random hexamers. The raw public data were reprocessed by TCRdb itself: fastp quality trimming at Q25, MiXCR clonotype calling, in-frame beta chains only. When rows share a CDR3 protein, they turn into one entry using the most common DNA and genes. This sample is represented by 150,000 to 200,000 distinct CDR3 sequences; around 94% of them were singletons. Jointly, the top ten make up approximately 0.099% of the sample. Sequenced: CD4+ T cells from PBMCs. Receptor source: a human donor with Susac syndrome.

The rearrangement uses TRBV9 and TRBJ2-7; TRBD1 agrees at 8 bases. From germline, CDR1 is SGDLS and CDR2 YYNGEE. This CDR3 comprises 14 residues. The V segment lost 0 bases and the J segment 2 bases; nucleotides outside the gene matches: 1. The CDR3, as DNA: TGTGCCAGCAGCGTAGGGACAGGGACCTACGAGCAGTACTTC. Protein sequence: CASSVGTGTYEQYF.

The chain recombines TRBV4-3 with TRBJ1-1; the D gene is possibly TRBD1 (6 bases). The germline V and J ends were trimmed by 0 bases and 1 base, with 9 bases remaining between them. This CDR3 is 15 amino acids long. From germline, CDR1 is LGHNA and CDR2 YSLEER. The CDR3 sequence: CASSQDGTPNTEAFF. The CDR3 DNA reads TGCGCCAGCAGCCAAGATGGGACACCGAACACTGAAGCTTTCTTT.

This clonotype showed up just once. The gene calls are TRBV19 and TRBJ2-5; 8 bases are a match to TRBD2. Looked up from germline, CDR1 is LNHDA and CDR2 is SQIVND (reference sequence). The CDR3 runs 15 residues. With 3 bases clipped from V and 5 bases from J, the junction kept 8 bases outside the gene matches. CDR3 region: CASSIRGGAGETQYF. As DNA, the CDR3 is TGTGCCAGTAGTATTCGGGGGGGGGCCGGGGAGACCCAGTACTTC.

J is TRBJ2-3 and V is TRBV19; 9 positions agree with TRBD2. Germline V gene lookup returns CDR1 LNHDA and CDR2 SQIVND (reference sequence). The CDR3 totals 13 residues. The trim removed 7 bases at V and 5 bases at J, leaving 4 bases unmatched. Here the CDR3 reads CASIGLARDTQYF. The CDR3 DNA reads TGTGCCAGTATAGGACTAGCGAGAGATACGCAGTATTTT.

In DNA form, the CDR3 reads TGTGCCAGCAGTGATCTGGACAGGGAAGGGACCCAGTACTTC. As protein: CASSDLDREGTQYF. The genes are TRBV25-1 and TRBJ2-5; 8 positions agree with TRBD1. The CDR3 extends over 14 amino acids. CDR1 and CDR2 from the germline V gene are MGHDK and SYGVNS. With V trimmed by 3 bases and J by 7 bases, 7 bases remained unmatched.

This chain uses TRBV9 with TRBJ2-3; the match to TRBD2 covers 10 bases. The CDR3 runs 16 residues. Germline CDR1 is SGDLS and CDR2 is YYNGEE. V shed 3 bases, J shed 0 bases, and the junction held 4 bases outside the gene matches. This CDR3 is CASSAVAGGSTDTQYF. The CDR3 nucleotides are TGTGCCAGCAGCGCGGTAGCGGGAGGAAGCACAGATACGCAGTATTTT.

The gene calls are TRBV5-1 and TRBJ2-3; D gene unclear. Germline V gene lookup returns CDR1 SGHRS and CDR2 YFSETQ. This CDR3 is 13 amino acids long. Trimming cost V 4 bases and J 0 bases, with 6 bases left between them. This chain's CDR3 is CASSAESTDTQYF. CDR3 nucleotides: TGCGCCAGCAGCGCGGAAAGCACAGATACGCAGTATTTT.

The rearrangement uses TRBV29-1 and TRBJ2-5; D gene ambiguous. This CDR3 has 13 residues. CDR1 SQVTM and CDR2 ANQGSEA come from the germline V gene. V lost 4 bases to trimming and J lost 1 base, with 10 bases between them. The CDR3 loop is CSVAQTSQETQYF. The CDR3 nucleotides read TGCAGCGTTGCACAGACAAGCCAAGAGACCCAGTACTTC.

This chain connects TRBV9 to TRBJ2-2; TRBD1 aligns across 7 bases. CDR3 length: 15 amino acids. In germline, CDR1 is SGDLS, CDR2 YYNGEE. V shed 3 bases, J shed 2 bases, and the junction held 4 bases outside the gene matches. In DNA form, the CDR3 reads TGTGCCAGCAGCGGACAGGGTTACAACACCGGGGAGCTGTTTTTT. This codes for CASSGQGYNTGELFF. Full variable domain (outside the CDR3, taken from reference TRBV9 and TRBJ2-2): DSGVTQTPKHLITATGQRVTLRCSPRSGDLSVYWYQQSLDQGLQFLIQYYNGEERAKGNILERFSAQQFPDLHSELNLSSLELGDSALYFCASSGQGYNTGELFFGEGSRLTVL.

Only one count was recorded for this clonotype. This sequence joins TRBV28 and TRBJ2-3; D might be TRBD1 (5 bases). Germline V gives CDR1 MDHEN, CDR2 SYDVKM. This CDR3 comprises 13 residues. The DNA of the CDR3 is TGTTCCACCGGGCAGGGCAGCACAGATACGCAGTATTTT. Encoded protein: CSTGQGSTDTQYF.

V is TRBV10-1 and J is TRBJ2-5; weak D call: TRBD2 (5 bases). CDR1 and CDR2 (germline): WNHNN, SYGVQD (reference sequence). The CDR3 has 13 residues. Trimming removed 2 bases at V and 2 bases at J, with 6 bases between. The CDR3 region has the DNA TGCGCCAGCAGTGAGGGACTTCAAGAGACCCAGTACTTC. Translating gives CASSEGLQETQYF.

This clonotype was found once. The chain joins TRBV28 to TRBJ1-2; D unresolved. CDR3 length: 16 amino acids. Germline assignment: CDR1 MDHEN and CDR2 SYDVKM. Trimming removed 0 bases at V and 0 bases at J, with 11 bases between. CDR3 nucleotides: TGTGCCAGCAGTTTATGGAAGCAGCTCACTAACTATGGCTACACCTTC. Protein product: CASSLWKQLTNYGYTF.

The rearrangement links TRBV3-1 to TRBJ2-6, with D perhaps matching TRBD1 (6 bases). The V end was cut by 2 bases, the J end by 2 bases, with 7 bases between. Germline assignment: CDR1 LGHDT and CDR2 YNNKEL (reference sequence). The CDR3 is made up of 15 amino acids. The CDR3 here is CASSQRGTGANVLTF. CDR3 sequence (DNA): TGTGCCAGCAGCCAAAGGGGGACTGGGGCCAACGTCCTGACTTTC. Looking up the rest from reference TRBV3-1 and TRBJ2-6 gives the full variable domain: DTAVSQTPKYLVTQMGNDKSIKCEQNLGHDTMYWYKQDSKKFLKIMFSYNNKELIINETVPNRFSPKSPDKAHLNLHINSLELGDSAVYFCASSQRGTGANVLTFGAGSRLTVL.

The chain has TRBV20-1 and TRBJ2-7; D unresolved. CDR3 length: 13 amino acids. The V end was cut by 2 bases, the J end by 7 bases, with 15 bases between. Germline CDR1 is DFQATT and CDR2 is SNEGSKA (reference sequence). The CDR3 sequence is CSARPDPSGEQYF. The CDR3 bases are TGCAGTGCTAGACCGGACCCGTCCGGGGAGCAGTACTTC.

CDR3 nucleotides: TGTGCCAGCATCCTATCTGGGCGGGGTCAGCCCCAGCATTTT. Its protein is CASILSGRGQPQHF. This chain joins TRBV27 and TRBJ1-5; no definite D call. Germline-derived CDR1 and CDR2 are MNHEY and SMNVEV (reference sequence). Trimming removed 7 bases from V and 6 bases from J, with 16 bases in between. The CDR3 sequence is 14 residues long.

This chain connects TRBV30 to TRBJ2-7; TRBD2 matches 11 bases. Looked up from germline, CDR1 is GTSNPN and CDR2 is SVGIG (reference sequence). This CDR3 spans 14 amino acids. The V segment lost 0 bases and the J segment 8 bases; nucleotides outside the gene matches: 6. CDR3 protein: CAWSVRTSGGQQYF. CDR3 nucleotides: TGTGCCTGGAGTGTACGTACTAGCGGGGGACAGCAGTACTTC.

This clonotype was picked up one time. The gene calls are TRBV25-1 and TRBJ2-5; D tentatively reads TRBD1 or TRBD2 (5 bases each). Trimming stripped 11 bases from V and 4 bases from J, with 17 bases between. CDR1 MGHDK and CDR2 SYGVNS come from the germline V gene. The CDR3 consists of 13 residues. The CDR3 nucleotides are TGTGCCTCCGGCAGGGCGGGCCCAGAGACCCAGTACTTC. Amino acids: CASGRAGPETQYF.

The chain links TRBV30 to TRBJ2-3; 8 nucleotides align to TRBD2. The V gene end was trimmed by 2 bases and the J gene end by 0 bases; junction bases not matched to a gene: 4. CDR1 and CDR2 from the germline V gene are GTSNPN and SVGIG (reference sequence). The CDR3 length is 15 residues. As DNA, the CDR3 is TGTGCCTGGAGTATCGCTAGCGGGAGCACAGATACGCAGTATTTT. This encodes CAWSIASGSTDTQYF.

The J gene is TRBJ2-2, the V gene TRBV29-1, with a possible D match to TRBD2 (6 bases). Germline assignment: CDR1 SQVTM and CDR2 ANQGSEA. The CDR3 consists of 14 residues. Trimming stripped 4 bases from V and 5 bases from J, with 14 bases between. The CDR3 loop reads CSVGIGSATGELFF. CDR3 in DNA: TGCAGCGTTGGTATCGGGAGCGCGACCGGGGAGCTGTTTTTT.

The chain is built from TRBV28 and TRBJ2-1; 9 positions match TRBD1. With V trimmed by 6 bases and J by 8 bases, 8 bases remained unmatched. CDR1 MDHEN and CDR2 SYDVKM come from the germline V gene. The length of the CDR3 is 14 residues. For the CDR3, the DNA is TGTGCCAGCAGGCGGGACAGGGAGTTCGATGAGCAGTTCTTC. This codes for CASRRDREFDEQFF.

This clonotype was detected only once. The rearrangement links TRBV11-3 to TRBJ2-1; D possibly corresponds to TRBD1 (5 bases). Germline assignment: CDR1 SGHNT and CDR2 YENEEA. There are 14 residues in the CDR3. V was cut by 5 bases and J by 1 base, with 9 bases left in between. The CDR3 is CASSPGHSYNEQFF. CDR3 sequence (DNA): TGTGCCAGCAGCCCCGGACATTCCTACAATGAGCAGTTCTTC.

The chain uses TRBV4-2 and TRBJ2-1, with 10 bases lining up with TRBD2. There are 16 residues in the CDR3. V lost 0 bases to trimming and J lost 7 bases; unmatched junction nucleotides: 6. CDR1 LGHNA and CDR2 YNFKEQ come from the germline V gene. In DNA, the CDR3 is TGTGCCAGCAGCCAAGAGTCTAGCGGGAGTAAGAATGAGCAGTTCTTC. The encoded protein is CASSQESSGSKNEQFF.

The chain joins TRBV4-3 to TRBJ1-2; a possible D gene is TRBD1 (6 bases). The V gene's germline CDR1 is LGHNA and CDR2 YSLEER. The CDR3 is 18 amino acids. The ends were cut back, 0 bases at V and 0 bases at J, with 17 bases in the middle. Here the CDR3 reads CASSQDDRLRMANYGYTF. The CDR3 bases are TGCGCCAGCAGCCAAGATGACAGGCTTCGAATGGCTAACTATGGCTACACCTTC.

The chain uses TRBV7-8 and TRBJ2-7, with D perhaps matching TRBD2 (7 bases). The CDR3 has 16 amino acids. V lost 5 bases and J lost 2, with 19 bases in between. The germline CDR1 and CDR2 sequences are SGHVS and FQNEAQ. The CDR3 region is CASSAFGGLHPYEQYF. For the CDR3, the DNA is TGTGCCAGCAGCGCCTTCGGGGGGCTTCATCCCTACGAGCAGTACTTC. Looking up the rest from reference TRBV7-8 and TRBJ2-7 gives the full variable domain: GAGVSQSPRYKVAKRGQDVALRCDPISGHVSLFWYQQALGQGPEFLTYFQNEAQLDKSGLPSDRFFAERPEGSVSTLKIQRTQQEDSAVYLCASSAFGGLHPYEQYFGPGTRLTVT.

The genes are TRBV29-1 and TRBJ2-1; D is possibly TRBD2 (7 bases). The CDR3 totals 14 residues. Germline lookup yields CDR1 SQVTM and CDR2 ANQGSEA. Trimming left V 3 bases short and J 3 bases short, with 12 bases between. CDR3 protein: CSVEGGGIYNEQFF. CDR3 coding DNA: TGCAGCGTTGAGGGAGGGGGGATCTACAATGAGCAGTTCTTC.

The chain links TRBV15 to TRBJ2-7, with 7 bases that match TRBD1. CDR1 LNHNV and CDR2 YYDKDF come from the germline V gene (reference sequence). The V segment lost 0 bases and the J segment 7 bases; nucleotides outside the gene matches: 12. The CDR3 is 16 residues long. The CDR3 loop is CATSRDGQGVSGEQYF. The DNA for the CDR3 is TGTGCCACCAGCAGAGATGGTCAGGGGGTGTCGGGAGAGCAGTACTTC.

The chain recombines TRBV11-2 with TRBJ2-5, with 7 positions matching TRBD1. This CDR3 has 15 residues. With 6 bases clipped from V and 4 bases from J, the junction kept 11 bases outside the gene matches. The germline V gene has CDR1 SGHAT and CDR2 FQNNGV. CDR3 in amino acids: CASSRRTGGGETQYF. The DNA for the CDR3 is TGTGCCAGCAGTCGTCGGACAGGTGGCGGAGAGACCCAGTACTTC.

This clonotype showed up just once. The V and J genes are TRBV15 and TRBJ2-6, with D possibly TRBD1 on 5 matching bases. V shed 0 bases and J shed 0 bases, with 6 bases lying between them. The CDR3 loop spans 16 amino acids. Germline V gives CDR1 LNHNV, CDR2 YYDKDF (reference sequence). This CDR3 is CATSRDTGSGANVLTF. The CDR3 region has the DNA TGTGCCACCAGCAGAGACACAGGCTCTGGGGCCAACGTCCTGACTTTC. Full variable domain (outside the CDR3, taken from reference TRBV15 and TRBJ2-6): DAMVIQNPRYQVTQFGKPVTLSCSQTLNHNVMYWYQQKSSQAPKLLFHYYDKDFNNEADTPDNFQSRRPNTSFCFLDIRSPGLGDTAMYLCATSRDTGSGANVLTFGAGSRLTVL.

The J gene is TRBJ2-7, the V gene TRBV7-9; maybe TRBD1 (6 bases). Trimming cost V 1 base and J 0 bases, with 10 bases left between them. The V gene's germline CDR1 is SEHNR and CDR2 FQNEAQ (reference sequence). The CDR3 covers 15 residues. The CDR3 sequence is CASSLGDISSYEQYF. The CDR3 bases are TGTGCCAGCAGCTTAGGGGACATCAGCTCCTACGAGCAGTACTTC.